These 22 T cell receptor beta chains came from one sample sequenced in a study of blood T cell repertoires in COVID-19. Sequencing used immunoSEQ multiplex PCR; TCRdb keeps in-frame clones, though not all of them. Among roughly 260,000 clones listed, 75% to 90% were seen once. The specimen sequenced was PBMCs or T cells enriched from blood (not recorded which). These receptors originate from a woman between 45 and 65 years old who had recovered from COVID-19.

V is TRBV7-3 and J is TRBJ1-1, with D perhaps TRBD1 (5 bases). CDR1 is SGHTA and CDR2 is FQGTGA in the germline V gene. Deletions cut 8 bases from V and 1 base from J, with 8 bases between. The CDR3 runs 12 residues. CDR3 sequence: CASHTGNTEAFF. CDR3 nucleotide sequence: TGTGCCAGCCACACAGGGAACACTGAAGCTTTCTTT.

The genes are TRBV9 and TRBJ2-7; TRBD2 matches 12 bases. From germline, CDR1 is SGDLS and CDR2 YYNGEE. This CDR3 has 15 residues. V shed 4 bases and J 5 bases; nucleotides not matched to a gene: 7. The CDR3 sequence: CASSFGLAGPNEQYF. In nucleotides, the CDR3 is TGTGCCAGCAGCTTCGGACTAGCGGGGCCCAACGAGCAGTACTTC. Filled out from reference TRBV9 and TRBJ2-7, the complete variable domain reads DSGVTQTPKHLITATGQRVTLRCSPRSGDLSVYWYQQSLDQGLQFLIQYYNGEERAKGNILERFSAQQFPDLHSELNLSSLELGDSALYFCASSFGLAGPNEQYFGPGTRLTVT.

The J gene is TRBJ1-2, the V gene TRBV28; TRBD1 is a possible D gene (5 bases). V was shortened by 6 bases and J by 6 bases, with 17 bases between the two germline ends. Germline values: CDR1 MDHEN, CDR2 SYDVKM. The CDR3 contains 14 residues. The CDR3 DNA reads TGTGCCAGCAGCCGGGCAGGGCGTGAGGATGGCTACACCTTC. It encodes CASSRAGREDGYTF.

This clone was detected a few times. The chain uses TRBV5-4 and TRBJ2-5, with a weak D call TRBD1 (5 bases). The CDR3 is 15 residues long. The V end lost 1 base, the J end lost 3 bases, and 13 bases lay between the germline ends. The germline CDR1 and CDR2 sequences are SGHNT and YYREEE (reference sequence). The chain's CDR3 is CASSLSYRPEETQYF. The CDR3 DNA follows: TGTGCCAGCAGCTTGTCTTACAGGCCAGAAGAGACCCAGTACTTC. The complete variable domain, with remaining parts taken from reference TRBV5-4 and TRBJ2-5, reads ETGVTQSPTHLIKTRGQQVTLRCSSQSGHNTVSWYQQALGQGPQFIFQYYREEENGRGNFPPRFSGLQFPNYSSELNVNALELDDSALYLCASSLSYRPEETQYFGPGTRLLVL.

The table lists this clone with a few counts. V and J are TRBV4-2 and TRBJ2-3, with TRBD2 identical over 10 bases. CDR1 LGHNA and CDR2 YNFKEQ come from the germline V gene. Trimming removed 4 bases from V and 4 bases from J; junction bases left unmatched: 11. CDR3 length equals 17 residues. The CDR3 DNA reads as TGTGCCAGCAGCCCGAAGGTCAGCGGGAGGGCCGCAGATACGCAGTATTTT. Amino acids: CASSPKVSGRAADTQYF.

The V call is TRBV7-2, the J call TRBJ2-1, with TRBD2 matching 9 bases. This CDR3 is 16 amino acids long. Looked up from germline, CDR1 is SGHTA and CDR2 is FQGNSA. The junction had 3 bases not matched to a gene; V was cut back by 0 bases and J by 3 bases. The CDR3 coding sequence is TGTGCCAGCAGCTTAGCACTAGCGGGTAACTACAATGAGCAGTTCTTC. Amino acid sequence: CASSLALAGNYNEQFF.

This chain joins TRBV2 and TRBJ1-5; a possible D gene is TRBD1 (6 bases). The CDR3 runs to 14 residues. Germline V CDR1 and CDR2: SNHLY, FYNNEI. Deletions cut 6 bases from V and 3 bases from J, with 12 bases between. For the CDR3, the DNA is TGTGCCAGCAGCCCAAGGACAGACAATCAGCCCCAGCATTTT. Amino acid sequence: CASSPRTDNQPQHF.

CDR3 in DNA: TGTGCCAGCTCACCACAGGGGGCCGCCACAGATACGCAGTATTTT. Translation gives CASSPQGAATDTQYF. This chain joins TRBV18 and TRBJ2-3; TRBD1 matches 7 bases. The CDR3 runs to 15 residues. Germline V CDR1 and CDR2: KGHSH, LQKENI. V lost 1 base and J lost 2; bases outside the gene matches: 3.

The chain joins TRBV28 to TRBJ1-5; D might be TRBD1 (5 bases). V shed 6 bases and J shed 2 bases, with 23 bases lying between them. In germline, CDR1 is MDHEN, CDR2 SYDVKM. This CDR3 comprises 18 residues. The CDR3 nucleotides read TGTGCCAGCAGGGCTCTAGGGCGGGACTTTAGGCGCAATCAGCCCCAGCATTTT. Protein product: CASRALGRDFRRNQPQHF.

The CDR3 protein is CASSQGQRNYEQYF. CDR3 bases: TGCGCCAGCAGCCAAGGACAGCGCAATTACGAGCAGTACTTC. V and J are TRBV4-1 and TRBJ2-7; a possible D gene is TRBD1 (5 bases). V lost 1 base, J lost 4 bases, and 11 bases lay in between. This CDR3 region has 14 residues. The germline gives CDR1 MGHRA, CDR2 YSYEKL.

V usage is TRBV19 and J usage is TRBJ1-3; D possibly corresponds to TRBD1 (6 bases). The ends were cut back, 2 bases at V and 4 bases at J, with 12 bases in the middle. The CDR3 is made up of 15 amino acids. From germline, CDR1 is LNHDA and CDR2 SQIVND (reference sequence). CDR3 coding DNA: TGTGCCAGTAGTATATGGACAGCCCAAGGAAACACCATATATTTT. Translated, it gives CASSIWTAQGNTIYF. Together with reference TRBV19 and TRBJ1-3, the CDR3 gives the full variable domain: DGGITQSPKYLFRKEGQNVTLSCEQNLNHDAMYWYRQDPGQGLRLIYYSQIVNDFQKGDIAEGYSVSREKKESFPLTVTSAQKNPTAFYLCASSIWTAQGNTIYFGEGSWLTVV.

In this sample, this clone turned up many times. The chain couples TRBV7-8 to TRBJ2-1, with TRBD1 matching 7 bases. Trimming removed 1 base from V and 3 bases from J; junction bases left unmatched: 12. In germline, CDR1 is SGHVS, CDR2 FQNEAQ. The CDR3 runs to 18 residues. DNA of the CDR3: TGTGCCAGCAGCTTAGGGAGTAGGGGGCGCTTGTACTACAATGAGCAGTTCTTC. Translating gives CASSLGSRGRLYYNEQFF.

The rearrangement joins TRBV19 to TRBJ1-1; TRBD1 aligns across 7 bases. Trimming took 6 bases from V and 0 from J; bases not matched to a gene: 4. Per the germline V gene, CDR1 is LNHDA and CDR2 is SQIVND (reference sequence). The CDR3 loop spans 14 amino acids. This CDR3 is CASRDRVLNTEAFF. Here the CDR3 DNA reads TGTGCCAGTAGAGACAGGGTACTGAACACTGAAGCTTTCTTT.

The chain has TRBV9 and TRBJ2-1; possible D gene TRBD2, 5 bases. Germline values: CDR1 SGDLS, CDR2 YYNGEE. Deletions cut 0 bases from V and 8 bases from J, with 18 bases between. This CDR3 is 16 amino acids long. The DNA of the CDR3 is TGTGCCAGCAGCGTAGATGGTCAGGCGGGCGGCGATGAGCAGTTCTTC. The encoded protein is CASSVDGQAGGDEQFF.

The chain recombines TRBV24-1 with TRBJ2-5; the match to TRBD1 covers 8 bases. The CDR3 has 15 amino acids. J lost 3 bases, V lost 4 bases, and 6 bases had no gene match. The V gene's germline CDR1 is KGHDR and CDR2 SFDVKD. CDR3 sequence (DNA): TGTGCCACCAGTGAGTACGGGACAGGCGAAGAGACCCAGTACTTC. Residues: CATSEYGTGEETQYF.

The V and J genes are TRBV2 and TRBJ2-1; 7 bases line up with TRBD2. This CDR3 contains 14 residues. Losses at the gene ends were 7 bases for V and 10 bases for J; bases not matched to a gene: 13. CDR1 and CDR2 from the germline V gene are SNHLY and FYNNEI. The CDR3, as DNA: TGTGCCAGCAAGGAGCGGGAAACCGGGGGGGAGCAGTTCTTC. Its translation is CASKERETGGEQFF.

This clone was observed a few times. This rearrangement joins TRBV5-1 to TRBJ1-3, with no clear D. Trimming removed 1 base from V and 0 bases from J, with 11 bases in between. Germline assignment: CDR1 SGHRS and CDR2 YFSETQ. This CDR3 comprises 16 residues. The CDR3 here is CASSLFTGTSGNTIYF. The DNA of the CDR3 is TGCGCCAGCAGCTTGTTTACGGGAACCTCTGGAAACACCATATATTTT.

The chain links TRBV18 to TRBJ2-3; D remains ambiguous. Trimming shortened V by 6 bases and J by 2 bases, and 6 bases separated the two germline ends. From germline, CDR1 is KGHSH and CDR2 LQKENI. The length of the CDR3 is 12 residues. This chain's CDR3 is CASSRDTDTQYF. The CDR3 nucleotides read TGTGCCAGCTCCCGAGACACAGATACGCAGTATTTT. Based on the CDR3 plus reference TRBV18 and TRBJ2-3, the full variable domain is NAGVMQNPRHLVRRRGQEARLRCSPMKGHSHVYWYRQLPEEGLKFMVYLQKENIIDESGMPKERFSAEFPKEGPSILRIQQVVRGDSAAYFCASSRDTDTQYFGPGTRLTVL.

The chain has TRBV10-2 and TRBJ1-2, with D possibly TRBD1 on 5 matching bases. CDR1 is WSHSY and CDR2 is SAAADI in the germline V gene. The CDR3 is 14 amino acids. V lost 2 bases, J lost 2 bases, and 9 bases lay in between. The chain's CDR3 is CASSEMGLNYGYTF. In DNA form, the CDR3 reads TGCGCCAGCAGTGAGATGGGGCTGAACTATGGCTACACCTTC.

The chain uses TRBV7-8 and TRBJ1-2; possible D gene TRBD1, 5 bases. The CDR3 has 15 residues. The ends were cut back, 1 base at V and 3 bases at J, with 12 bases in the middle. The germline V gene has CDR1 SGHVS and CDR2 FQNEAQ. CDR3 bases: TGTGCCAGCAGCTTAGTGGCAGGGTTGGACTATGGCTACACCTTC. It yields the protein CASSLVAGLDYGYTF.

Of note for this clone: One end of the junction does not line up with germline, which may come from a read error. V is TRBV7-7 and J is TRBJ2-1, with 11 bases fitting TRBD2. Looked up from germline, CDR1 is SSHAT and CDR2 is FNYEAQ (reference sequence). The CDR3 has 15 amino acids. Here the CDR3 DNA reads TGTGCTAGCAGCCAAGGGACTAGCGGCTACAATGAGCAGTTCTTC. Translation gives CASSQGTSGYNEQFF.

Details on this clone: The sample holds other DNA sequences that translate to the same CDR3. This rearrangement joins TRBV9 to TRBJ2-1; 11 bases line up with TRBD2. The CDR3 runs 15 residues. Germline V lookup: CDR1 SGDLS, CDR2 YYNGEE. Losses at the gene ends were 2 bases for V and 7 bases for J; bases not matched to a gene: 5. CDR3 residues: CASSVGTSGGNEQFF. In DNA, the CDR3 is TGTGCCAGCAGCGTGGGGACTAGCGGCGGGAATGAGCAGTTCTTC. Full variable domain (remainder filled in from reference TRBV9 and TRBJ2-1): DSGVTQTPKHLITATGQRVTLRCSPRSGDLSVYWYQQSLDQGLQFLIQYYNGEERAKGNILERFSAQQFPDLHSELNLSSLELGDSALYFCASSVGTSGGNEQFFGPGTRLTVL.